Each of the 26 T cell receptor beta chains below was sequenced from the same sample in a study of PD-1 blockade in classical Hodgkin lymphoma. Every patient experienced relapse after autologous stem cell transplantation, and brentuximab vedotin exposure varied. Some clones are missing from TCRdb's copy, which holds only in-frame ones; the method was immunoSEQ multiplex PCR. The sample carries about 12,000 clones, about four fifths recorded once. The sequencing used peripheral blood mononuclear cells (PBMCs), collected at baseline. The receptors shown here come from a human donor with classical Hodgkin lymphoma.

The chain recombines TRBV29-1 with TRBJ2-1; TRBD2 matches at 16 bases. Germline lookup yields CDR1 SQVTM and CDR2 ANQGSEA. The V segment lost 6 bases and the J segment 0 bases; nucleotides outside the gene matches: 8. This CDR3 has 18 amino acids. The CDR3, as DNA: TGCAGCGTCTCCGGGACTAGCGGGGGGGTAGGCTCCTACAATGAGCAGTTCTTC. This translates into CSVSGTSGGVGSYNEQFF.

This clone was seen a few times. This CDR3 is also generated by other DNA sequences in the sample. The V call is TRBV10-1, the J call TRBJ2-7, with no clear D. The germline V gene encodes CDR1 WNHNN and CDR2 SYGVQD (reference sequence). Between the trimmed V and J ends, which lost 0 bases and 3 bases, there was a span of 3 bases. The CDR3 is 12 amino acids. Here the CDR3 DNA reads TGCGCCAGCAGTGAGTCCAGCTACGAGCAGTACTTC. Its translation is CASSESSYEQYF.

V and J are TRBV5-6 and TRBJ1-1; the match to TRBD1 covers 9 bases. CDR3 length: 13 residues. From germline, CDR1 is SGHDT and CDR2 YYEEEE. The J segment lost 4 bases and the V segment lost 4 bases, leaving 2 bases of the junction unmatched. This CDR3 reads CASSRDRATEAFF. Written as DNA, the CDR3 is TGTGCCAGCAGCCGGGACAGGGCCACTGAAGCTTTCTTT. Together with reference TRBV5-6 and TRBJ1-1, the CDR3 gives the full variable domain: DAGVTQSPTHLIKTRGQQVTLRCSPKSGHDTVSWYQQALGQGPQFIFQYYEEEERQRGNFPDRFSGHQFPNYSSELNVNALLLGDSALYLCASSRDRATEAFFGQGTRLTVV.

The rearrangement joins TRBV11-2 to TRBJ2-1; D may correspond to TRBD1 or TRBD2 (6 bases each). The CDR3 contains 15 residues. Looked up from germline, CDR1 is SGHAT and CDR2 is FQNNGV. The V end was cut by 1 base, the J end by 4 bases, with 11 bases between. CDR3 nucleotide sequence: TGTGCCAGCAGCTTAGTAGGGGGGCTATACAATGAGCAGTTCTTC. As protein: CASSLVGGLYNEQFF. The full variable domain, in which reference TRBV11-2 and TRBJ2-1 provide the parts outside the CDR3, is EAGVAQSPRYKIIEKRQSVAFWCNPISGHATLYWYQQILGQGPKLLIQFQNNGVVDDSQLPKDRFSAERLKGVDSTLKIQPAKLEDSAVYLCASSLVGGLYNEQFFGPGTRLTVL.

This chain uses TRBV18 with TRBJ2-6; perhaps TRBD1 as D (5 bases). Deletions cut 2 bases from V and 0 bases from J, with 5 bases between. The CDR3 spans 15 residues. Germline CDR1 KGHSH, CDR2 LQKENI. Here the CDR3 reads CASSPDSSGANVLTF. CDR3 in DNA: TGTGCCAGCTCACCAGACAGCTCTGGGGCCAACGTCCTGACTTTC.

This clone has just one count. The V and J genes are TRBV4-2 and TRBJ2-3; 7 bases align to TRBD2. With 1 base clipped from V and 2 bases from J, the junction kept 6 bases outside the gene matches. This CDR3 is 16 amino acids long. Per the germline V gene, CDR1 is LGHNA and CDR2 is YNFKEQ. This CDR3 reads CASSQGGGNPTDTQYF. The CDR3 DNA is TGTGCCAGCAGCCAAGGGGGGGGGAATCCCACAGATACGCAGTATTTT.

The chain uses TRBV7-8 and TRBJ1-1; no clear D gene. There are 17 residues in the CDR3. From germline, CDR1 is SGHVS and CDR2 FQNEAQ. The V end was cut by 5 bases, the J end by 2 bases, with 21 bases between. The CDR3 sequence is CASSAHSGRSLNTEAFF. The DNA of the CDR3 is TGTGCCAGCAGCGCGCATAGCGGACGGTCACTCAACACTGAAGCTTTCTTT.

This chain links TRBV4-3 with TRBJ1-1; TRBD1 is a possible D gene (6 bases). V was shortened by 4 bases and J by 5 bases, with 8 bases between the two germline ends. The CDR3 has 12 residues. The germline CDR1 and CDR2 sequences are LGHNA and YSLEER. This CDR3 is CASSRGQTEAFF. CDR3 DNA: TGCGCCAGCAGCCGAGGACAGACTGAAGCTTTCTTT.

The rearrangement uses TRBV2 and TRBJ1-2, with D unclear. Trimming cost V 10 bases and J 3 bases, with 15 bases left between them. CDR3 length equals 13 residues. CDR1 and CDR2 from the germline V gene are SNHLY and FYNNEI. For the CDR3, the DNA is TGTGCCACCCAGCGCGGCTACGACTATGGCTACACCTTC. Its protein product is CATQRGYDYGYTF.

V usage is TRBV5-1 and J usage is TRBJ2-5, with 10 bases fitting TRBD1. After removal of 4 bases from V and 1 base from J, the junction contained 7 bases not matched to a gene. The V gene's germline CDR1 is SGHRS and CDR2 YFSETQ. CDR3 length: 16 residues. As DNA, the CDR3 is TGCGCCAGCAGCACAGGGACAGGGGTAGGCCAAGAGACCCAGTACTTC. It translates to CASSTGTGVGQETQYF. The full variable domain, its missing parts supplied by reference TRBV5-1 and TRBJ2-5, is KAGVTQTPRYLIKTRGQQVTLSCSPISGHRSVSWYQQTPGQGLQFLFEYFSETQRNKGNFPGRFSGRQFSNSRSEMNVSTLELGDSALYLCASSTGTGVGQETQYFGPGTRLLVL.

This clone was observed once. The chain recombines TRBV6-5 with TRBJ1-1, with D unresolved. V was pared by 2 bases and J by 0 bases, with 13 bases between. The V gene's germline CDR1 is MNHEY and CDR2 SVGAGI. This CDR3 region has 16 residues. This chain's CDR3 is CASSYGSWVLNTEAFF. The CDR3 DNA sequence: TGTGCCAGCAGTTACGGCTCGTGGGTTTTGAACACTGAAGCTTTCTTT.

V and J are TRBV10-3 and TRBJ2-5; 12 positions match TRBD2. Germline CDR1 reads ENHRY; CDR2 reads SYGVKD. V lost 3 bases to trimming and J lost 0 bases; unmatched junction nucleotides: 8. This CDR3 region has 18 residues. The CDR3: CAISELASGGDYQETQYF. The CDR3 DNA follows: TGTGCCATCAGTGAATTGGCTAGCGGGGGGGACTACCAAGAGACCCAGTACTTC.

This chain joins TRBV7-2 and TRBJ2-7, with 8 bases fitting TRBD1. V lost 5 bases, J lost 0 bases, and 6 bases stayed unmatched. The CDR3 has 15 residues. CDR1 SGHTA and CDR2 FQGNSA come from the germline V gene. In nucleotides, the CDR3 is TGTGCCAGCAGCCCCGAGACAGGGGTCTCCTACGAGCAGTACGTC. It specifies CASSPETGVSYEQYV.

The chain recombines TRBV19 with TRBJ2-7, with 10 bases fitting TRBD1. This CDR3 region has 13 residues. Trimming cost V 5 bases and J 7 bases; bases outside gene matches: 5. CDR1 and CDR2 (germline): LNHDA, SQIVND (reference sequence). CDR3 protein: CASSEDRGLEQYF. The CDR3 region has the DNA TGTGCCAGTAGTGAAGACAGGGGGCTTGAGCAGTACTTC.

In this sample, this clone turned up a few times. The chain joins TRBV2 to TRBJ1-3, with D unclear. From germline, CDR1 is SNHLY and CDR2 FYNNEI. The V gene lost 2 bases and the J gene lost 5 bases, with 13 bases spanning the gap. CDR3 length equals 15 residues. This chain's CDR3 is CASSERPSGRNTIYF. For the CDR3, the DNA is TGTGCCAGCAGTGAAAGACCATCTGGGAGAAACACCATATATTTT.

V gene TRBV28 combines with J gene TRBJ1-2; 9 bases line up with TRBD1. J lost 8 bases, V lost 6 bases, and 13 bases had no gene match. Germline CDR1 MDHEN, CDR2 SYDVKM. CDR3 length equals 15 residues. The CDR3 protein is CASRGDGTGSWGYTF. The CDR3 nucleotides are TGTGCCAGCAGGGGAGACGGGACAGGGTCTTGGGGCTACACCTTC.

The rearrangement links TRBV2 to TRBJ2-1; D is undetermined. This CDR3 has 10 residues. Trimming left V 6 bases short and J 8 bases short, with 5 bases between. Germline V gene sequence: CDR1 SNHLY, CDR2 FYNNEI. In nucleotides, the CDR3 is TGTGCCAGCAGGTGGGATGAGCAGTTCTTC. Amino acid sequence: CASRWDEQFF.

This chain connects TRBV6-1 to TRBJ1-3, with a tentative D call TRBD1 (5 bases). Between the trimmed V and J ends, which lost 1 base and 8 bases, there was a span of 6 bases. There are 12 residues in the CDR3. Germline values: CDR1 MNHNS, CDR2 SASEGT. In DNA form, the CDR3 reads TGTGCCAGCAGTGAAGGGGGCTACACCATATATTTT. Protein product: CASSEGGYTIYF.

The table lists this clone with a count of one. CDR3 in amino acids: CASSVRATGVETQYF. The CDR3 DNA follows: TGTGCCAGCAGTGTAAGGGCGACAGGGGTCGAGACCCAGTACTTC. This chain uses TRBV2 with TRBJ2-5; 8 bases match TRBD1. V was pared by 4 bases and J by 5 bases, with 9 bases of the junction left unmatched. The CDR3 covers 15 residues. Germline loops: CDR1 SNHLY, CDR2 FYNNEI.

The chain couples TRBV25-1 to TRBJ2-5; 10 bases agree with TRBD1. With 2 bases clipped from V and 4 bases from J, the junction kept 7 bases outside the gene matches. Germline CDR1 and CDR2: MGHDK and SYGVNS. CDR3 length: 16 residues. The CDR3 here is CASSEHIGTGAETQYF. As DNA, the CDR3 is TGTGCCAGCAGTGAACACATCGGGACAGGGGCAGAGACCCAGTACTTC. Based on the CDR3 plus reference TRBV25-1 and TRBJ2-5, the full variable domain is EADIYQTPRYLVIGTGKKITLECSQTMGHDKMYWYQQDPGMELHLIHYSYGVNSTEKGDLSSESTVSRIRTEHFPLTLESARPSHTSQYLCASSEHIGTGAETQYFGPGTRLLVL.

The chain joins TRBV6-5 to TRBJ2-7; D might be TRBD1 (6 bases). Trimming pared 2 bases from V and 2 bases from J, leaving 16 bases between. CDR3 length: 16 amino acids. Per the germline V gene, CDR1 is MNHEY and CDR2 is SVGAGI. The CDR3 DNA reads TGTGCCAGCAGTTACCGCTCAGTGGGGGCGGCCTACGAGCAGTACTTC. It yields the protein CASSYRSVGAAYEQYF.

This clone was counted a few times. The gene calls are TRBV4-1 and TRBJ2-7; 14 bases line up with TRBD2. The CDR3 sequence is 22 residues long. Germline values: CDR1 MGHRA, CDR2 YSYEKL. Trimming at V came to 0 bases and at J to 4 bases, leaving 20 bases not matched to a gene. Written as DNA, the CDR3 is TGCGCCAGCAGCCAAGATCCGGGACTAGCGGGAGATCACCCGCCAGCCCTTTACGAGCAGTACTTC. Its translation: CASSQDPGLAGDHPPALYEQYF.

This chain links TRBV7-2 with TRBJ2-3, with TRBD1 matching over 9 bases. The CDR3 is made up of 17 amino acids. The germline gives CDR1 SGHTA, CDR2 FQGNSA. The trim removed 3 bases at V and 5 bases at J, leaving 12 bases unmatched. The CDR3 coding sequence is TGTGCCAGCAGCTTTGCGACCGGGACAGGGAAGGGAGATACGCAGTATTTT. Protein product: CASSFATGTGKGDTQYF.

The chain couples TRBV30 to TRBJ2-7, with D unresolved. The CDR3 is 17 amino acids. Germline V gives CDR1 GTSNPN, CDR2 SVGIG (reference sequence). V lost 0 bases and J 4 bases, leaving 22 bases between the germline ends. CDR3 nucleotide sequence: TGTGCCTGGAGTGTACGGCCAGACCAAGTCCGGGTTTACGAGCAGTACTTC. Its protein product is CAWSVRPDQVRVYEQYF.

The CDR3 here is CASSLDRTSGTDTQYF. In DNA form, the CDR3 reads TGTGCCAGCAGCTTAGACCGGACTAGCGGCACAGATACGCAGTATTTT. The J gene is TRBJ2-3, the V gene TRBV6-4; 9 nucleotides align to TRBD2. CDR1 and CDR2 (germline): MRHNA, SNTAGT. The CDR3 has 16 amino acids. V shed 6 bases and J 1 base; nucleotides not matched to a gene: 8.

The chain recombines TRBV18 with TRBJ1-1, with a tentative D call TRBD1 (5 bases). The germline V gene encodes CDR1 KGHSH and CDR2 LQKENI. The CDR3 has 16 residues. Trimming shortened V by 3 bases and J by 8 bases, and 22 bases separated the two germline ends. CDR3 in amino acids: CASSPLLVPGLGEAFF. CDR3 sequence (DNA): TGTGCCAGCTCACCTCTCTTAGTTCCGGGGCTCGGAGAAGCTTTCTTT.